This TCR beta chain was recovered during a study of blood T cell repertoires in COVID-19. Study-wide background: Samples representing acute and convalescent COVID-19 were sourced from the United States, Italy and Spain.

Methods used by the authors: Reference gene primers were amplified, and this amplification served to estimate nucleated cell counts. Some clones are missing from TCRdb's copy, which holds only in-frame ones; the method was immunoSEQ multiplex PCR. Clonal size and the V and J genes are those of that table, whereas D and trimming came from the DNA. The table lists tens of thousands of clones, around 84% of them singletons. Trimming pared 0 bases from V and 2 bases from J, leaving 13 bases between. Germline-derived CDR1 and CDR2 are MNHEY and SVGAGI. The CDR3 length is 16 residues. This sequence was found in a man aged 45-65 years with active COVID-19. V is TRBV6-5 and J is TRBJ2-5, with no clear D. The sequencing input was peripheral blood. CDR3 sequence reads: CASSYSITLLQETQYF. CDR3 sequence (DNA): TGTGCCAGCAGTTACTCGATAACCCTTCTACAAGAGACCCAGTACTTC.